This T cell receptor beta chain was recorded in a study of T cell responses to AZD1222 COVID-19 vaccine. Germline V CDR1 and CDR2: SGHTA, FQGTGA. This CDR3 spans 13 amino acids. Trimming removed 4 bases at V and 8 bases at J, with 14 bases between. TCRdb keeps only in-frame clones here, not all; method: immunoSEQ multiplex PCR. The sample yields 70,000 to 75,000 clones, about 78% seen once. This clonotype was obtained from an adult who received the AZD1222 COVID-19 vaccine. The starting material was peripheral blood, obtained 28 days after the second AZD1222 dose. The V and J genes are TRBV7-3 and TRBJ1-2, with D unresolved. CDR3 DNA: TGTGCCAGCAGCTCAGGAGGACCTGAGGGCTACACCTTC. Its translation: CASSSGGPEGYTF.